The clone carrying this T cell receptor beta chain was detected many times. The sample originates from a study of Graves' ophthalmopathy and Graves' hyperthyroidism. RNA served as the template for amplifying TCR beta CDR3 regions. A first-round RT-PCR used HTBI primers, followed by a second-round multiplex PCR. In TCRdb, the multiplex PCR reads were re-called with MiXCR into one record per CDR3 protein. The sample shows about 420,000 distinct CDR3 sequences, about 21% of them seen only once. Reliance was placed on clinical symptoms, serum thyroxine, TRAb, thyroid ultrasound and orbital computed tomography for diagnosis. CDR3 size: 14 residues. Trimming took 6 bases from V and 5 from J; bases not matched to a gene: 8.

The source of this sequence is a woman aged 18 to 35 with stable Graves' hyperthyroidism. V gene TRBV12-3 or TRBV12-4 combines with J gene TRBJ2-5; 8 nucleotides align to TRBD1. The sample comprised peripheral blood. The CDR3 spells CASSEDRAEETQYF. CDR3 nucleotides: TGTGCCAGCAGCGAGGACAGGGCGGAGGAGACCCAGTACTTC.